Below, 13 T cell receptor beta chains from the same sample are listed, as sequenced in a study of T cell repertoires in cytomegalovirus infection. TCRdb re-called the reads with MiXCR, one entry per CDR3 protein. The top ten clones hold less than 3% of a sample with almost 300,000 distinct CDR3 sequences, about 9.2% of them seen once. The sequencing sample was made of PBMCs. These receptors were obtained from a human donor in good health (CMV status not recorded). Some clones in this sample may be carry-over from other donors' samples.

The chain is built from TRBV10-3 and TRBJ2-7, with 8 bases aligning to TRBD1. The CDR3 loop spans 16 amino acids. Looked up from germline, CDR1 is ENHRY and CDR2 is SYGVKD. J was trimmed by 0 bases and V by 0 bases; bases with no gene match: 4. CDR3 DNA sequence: TGTGCCATCAGTGAGTCCCGGGACAGGTACTCCTACGAGCAGTACTTC. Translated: CAISESRDRYSYEQYF.

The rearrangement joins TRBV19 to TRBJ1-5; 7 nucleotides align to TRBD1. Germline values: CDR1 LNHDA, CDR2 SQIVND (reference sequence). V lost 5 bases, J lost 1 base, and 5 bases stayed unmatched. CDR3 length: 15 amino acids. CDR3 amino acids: CASSATGMSNQPQHF. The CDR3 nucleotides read TGTGCCAGTAGTGCGACAGGGATGAGCAATCAGCCCCAGCATTTT.

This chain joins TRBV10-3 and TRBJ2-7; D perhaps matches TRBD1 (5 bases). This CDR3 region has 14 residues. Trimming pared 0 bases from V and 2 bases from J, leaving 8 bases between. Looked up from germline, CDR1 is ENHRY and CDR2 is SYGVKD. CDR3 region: CAISESMGPYEQYV. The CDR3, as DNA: TGTGCCATCAGTGAGTCGATGGGGCCCTACGAGCAGTACGTC.

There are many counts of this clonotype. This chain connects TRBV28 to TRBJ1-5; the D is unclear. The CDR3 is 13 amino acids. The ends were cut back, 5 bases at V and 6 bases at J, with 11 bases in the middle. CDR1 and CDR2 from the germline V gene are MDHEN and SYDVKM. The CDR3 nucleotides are TGTGCCAGCAGTCTCGTCAGTGGTCAGCCCCAGCATTTT. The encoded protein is CASSLVSGQPQHF.

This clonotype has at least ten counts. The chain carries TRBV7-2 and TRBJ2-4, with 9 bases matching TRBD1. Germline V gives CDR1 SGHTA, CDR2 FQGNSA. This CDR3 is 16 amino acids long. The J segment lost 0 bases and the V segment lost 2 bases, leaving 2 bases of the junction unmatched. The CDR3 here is CASSLRTGVAKNIQYF. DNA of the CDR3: TGTGCCAGCAGCTTACGGACAGGGGTAGCCAAAAACATTCAGTACTTC.

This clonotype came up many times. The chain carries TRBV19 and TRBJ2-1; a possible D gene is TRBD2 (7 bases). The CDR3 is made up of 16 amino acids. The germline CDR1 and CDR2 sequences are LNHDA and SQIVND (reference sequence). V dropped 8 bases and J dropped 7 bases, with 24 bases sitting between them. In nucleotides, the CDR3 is TGTGCCAGTTCGAGCGGGGTGAACGTAAGGGGGAATGAGCAGTTCTTC. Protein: CASSSGVNVRGNEQFF.

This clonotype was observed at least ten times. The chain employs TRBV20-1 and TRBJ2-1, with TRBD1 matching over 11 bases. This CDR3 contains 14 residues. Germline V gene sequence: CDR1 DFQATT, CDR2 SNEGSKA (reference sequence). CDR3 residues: CAVPPGTGGPDRFF. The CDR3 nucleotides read TGCGCAGTGCCCCCCGGGACAGGGGGTCCAGATCGGTTCTTC.

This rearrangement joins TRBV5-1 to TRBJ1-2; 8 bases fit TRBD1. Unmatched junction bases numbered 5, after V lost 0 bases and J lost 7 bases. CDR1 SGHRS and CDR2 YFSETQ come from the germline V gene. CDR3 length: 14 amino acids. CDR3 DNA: TGCGCCAGCAGCTTGGAGGCAGGGGGCGGTGGCTACACCTTC. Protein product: CASSLEAGGGGYTF.

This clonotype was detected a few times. The chain's CDR3 is CASSLGGVRQPQHF. CDR3 nucleotide sequence: TGTGCCAGCAGCTTGGGTGGGGTGCGCCAGCCCCAGCATTTT. The chain couples TRBV5-6 to TRBJ1-5; no definite D call. This CDR3 region has 14 residues. Germline CDR1 is SGHDT and CDR2 is YYEEEE. Trimming pared 0 bases from V and 7 bases from J, leaving 11 bases between.

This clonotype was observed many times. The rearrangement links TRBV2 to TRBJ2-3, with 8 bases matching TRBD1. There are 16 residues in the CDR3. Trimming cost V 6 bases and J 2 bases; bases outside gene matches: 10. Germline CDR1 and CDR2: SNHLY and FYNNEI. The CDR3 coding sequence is TGTGCCAGCAGACCTATGACAGGGGCGCCCACAGATACGCAGTATTTT. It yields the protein CASRPMTGAPTDTQYF. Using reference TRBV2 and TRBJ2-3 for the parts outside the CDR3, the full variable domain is EPEVTQTPSHQVTQMGQEVILRCVPISNHLYFYWYRQILGQKVEFLVSFYNNEISEKSEIFDDQFSVERPDGSNFTLKIRSTKLEDSAMYFCASRPMTGAPTDTQYFGPGTRLTVL.

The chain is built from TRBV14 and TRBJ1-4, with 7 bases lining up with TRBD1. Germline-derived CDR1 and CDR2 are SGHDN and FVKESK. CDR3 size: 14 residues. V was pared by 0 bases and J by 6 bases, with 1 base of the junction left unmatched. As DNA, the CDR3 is TGTGCCAGCAGCCAAGATGGGACAGATGAAAAACTGTTTTTT. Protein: CASSQDGTDEKLFF.

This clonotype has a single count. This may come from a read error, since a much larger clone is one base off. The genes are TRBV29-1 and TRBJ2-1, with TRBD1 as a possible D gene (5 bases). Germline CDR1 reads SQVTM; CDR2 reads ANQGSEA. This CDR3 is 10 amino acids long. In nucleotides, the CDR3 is TGCAGCGCAGGGAATAATGAGCAGCTCTTC. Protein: CSAGNNEQLF.

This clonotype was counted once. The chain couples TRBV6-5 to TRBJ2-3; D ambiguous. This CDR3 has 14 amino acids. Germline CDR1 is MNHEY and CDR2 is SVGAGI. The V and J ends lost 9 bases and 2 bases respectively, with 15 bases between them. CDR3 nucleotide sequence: TGTGCCAGTTCCCCCAGACTTACCACAGATACGCAGTATTTT. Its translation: CASSPRLTTDTQYF.